This T cell receptor (beta chain) was recovered during a study of CD8 T cells in ankylosing spondylitis. Study conclusions and caveats: A TCR beta motif of under 10 highly homologous variants appeared characteristic of ankylosing spondylitis blood. Within matched ankylosing spondylitis synovial fluid, disease-linked clones were reportedly significantly enriched.

Preparation of TCR beta libraries was done by quantitative 5'-RACE with molecular barcodes. TCRdb used MiXCR to reprocess the 5' RACE reads, holding one entry per CDR3 protein. Of about 800,000 distinct CDR3 sequences in the sample, 12% were seen once. This clonotype was recorded many times. What it binds is unknown. The sample comprised blood, either unsorted or a sorted T cell fraction (not recorded which). This receptor was obtained from a male donor with ankylosing spondylitis.

CDR3 sequence: CASSYGWGNTEAFF. CDR3 coding DNA: TGTGCCAGCAGTTATGGATGGGGGAACACTGAAGCTTTCTTT. V gene TRBV6-5 combines with J gene TRBJ1-1; D is unclear. Trimming removed 3 bases from V and 1 base from J, with 9 bases in between. This CDR3 has 14 amino acids. From germline, CDR1 is MNHEY and CDR2 SVGAGI.